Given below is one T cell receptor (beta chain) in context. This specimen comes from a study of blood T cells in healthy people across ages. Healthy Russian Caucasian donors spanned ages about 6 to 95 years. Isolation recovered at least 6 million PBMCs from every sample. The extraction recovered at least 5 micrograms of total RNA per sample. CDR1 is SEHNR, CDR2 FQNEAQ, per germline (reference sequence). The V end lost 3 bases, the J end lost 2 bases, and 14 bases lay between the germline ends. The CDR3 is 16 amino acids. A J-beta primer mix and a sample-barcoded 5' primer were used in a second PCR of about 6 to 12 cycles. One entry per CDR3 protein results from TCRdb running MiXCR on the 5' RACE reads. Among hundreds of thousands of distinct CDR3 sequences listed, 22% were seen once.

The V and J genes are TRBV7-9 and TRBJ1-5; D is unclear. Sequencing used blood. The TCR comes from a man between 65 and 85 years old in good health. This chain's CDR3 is CASSLGGPGGNQPQHF. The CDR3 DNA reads TGTGCCAGCAGCTTGGGAGGGCCCGGGGGCAATCAGCCCCAGCATTTT.